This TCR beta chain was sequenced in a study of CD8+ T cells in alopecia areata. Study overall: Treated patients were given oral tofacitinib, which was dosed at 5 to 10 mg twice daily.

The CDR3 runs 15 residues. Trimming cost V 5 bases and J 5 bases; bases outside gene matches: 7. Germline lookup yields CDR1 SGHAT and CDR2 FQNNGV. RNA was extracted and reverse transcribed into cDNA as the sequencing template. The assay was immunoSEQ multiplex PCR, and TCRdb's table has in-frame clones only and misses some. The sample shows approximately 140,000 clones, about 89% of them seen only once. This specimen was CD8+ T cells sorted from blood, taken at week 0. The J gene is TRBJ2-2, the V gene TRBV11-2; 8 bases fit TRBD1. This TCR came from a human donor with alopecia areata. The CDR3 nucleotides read TGTGCCAGCAGCCCGAGGACAGGGAGGACCGGGGAGCTGTTTTTT. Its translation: CASSPRTGRTGELFF.